One and the same sample provided the 32 T cell receptor beta chains below, sequenced in a study of T cell responses to AZD1222 COVID-19 vaccine. Assay: immunoSEQ multiplex PCR; the TCRdb copy retains only in-frame clones and omits some. Of roughly 120,000 clones listed, nearly 90% are singletons. The sequenced sample was peripheral blood, obtained on day 0 of AZD1222 vaccination. Receptors originate from an adult in good health.

There are a few counts of this clone. The chain joins TRBV12-3 or TRBV12-4 to TRBJ1-5, with D unclear. The CDR3 sequence is 12 residues long. V gave up 3 bases and J gave up 4 bases, with 4 bases separating them. CDR3 in DNA: TGTGCCAGCAGTTTCGATAATCAGCCCCAGCATTTT. Translation: CASSFDNQPQHF.

This rearrangement joins TRBV7-9 to TRBJ2-3; weak D call: TRBD2 (5 bases). The CDR3 runs to 13 residues. Per the germline V gene, CDR1 is SEHNR and CDR2 is FQNEAQ (reference sequence). Trimming shortened V by 5 bases and J by 2 bases, and 8 bases separated the two germline ends. CDR3 region: CASSGRATDTQYF. The CDR3 region has the DNA TGTGCCAGCAGCGGGCGGGCCACAGATACGCAGTATTTT.

A single count supports this clone. The chain combines TRBV2 with TRBJ2-1, with TRBD1 identical over 11 bases. This CDR3 has 13 residues. Germline CDR1 and CDR2: SNHLY and FYNNEI. V lost 7 bases, J lost 9 bases, and 5 bases stayed unmatched. The DNA for the CDR3 is TGTGCCAGCAAAGGACAGGGGGCTGGTGAGCAGTTCTTC. It codes for CASKGQGAGEQFF.

The chain combines TRBV3-1 (or the pseudogene TRBV3-2) with TRBJ2-1; D gene unclear. The V end lost 3 bases, the J end lost 8 bases, and 11 bases lay between the germline ends. The CDR3 runs 13 residues. Germline CDR1 reads LGHDT; CDR2 reads YNNKEL (reference sequence). CDR3 bases: TGTGCCAGCAGCCATACCAGAGCACATGAGCAGTTCTTC. Residues: CASSHTRAHEQFF.

This chain joins TRBV28 and TRBJ2-7, with D perhaps matching TRBD1 (5 bases). V was shortened by 2 bases and J by 0 bases, with 11 bases between the two germline ends. The germline V gene has CDR1 MDHEN and CDR2 SYDVKM. The CDR3 runs to 15 residues. This CDR3 is CASSLRQPYSYEQYF. CDR3 nucleotides: TGTGCCAGCAGTTTACGACAGCCTTACTCCTACGAGCAGTACTTC.

The chain combines TRBV5-4 with TRBJ2-1; D gene unclear. The germline V gene encodes CDR1 SGHNT and CDR2 YYREEE (reference sequence). V lost 4 bases to trimming and J lost 5 bases, with 13 bases between them. The CDR3 runs 14 residues. Written as DNA, the CDR3 is TGTGCCAGCAGCCCGGGCCGGCAGAACAATGAGCAGTTCTTC. Its translation: CASSPGRQNNEQFF.

Written as DNA, the CDR3 is TGTGCCAGCAGTTGGACAGGTCAGACGTCCTACAATGAGCAGTTCTTC. As protein: CASSWTGQTSYNEQFF. J is TRBJ2-1 and V is TRBV6-5, with TRBD1 matching over 7 bases. CDR3 length equals 16 residues. The trim removed 4 bases at V and 1 base at J, leaving 7 bases unmatched. Looked up from germline, CDR1 is MNHEY and CDR2 is SVGAGI.

This clone was found once. The chain links TRBV5-1 to TRBJ1-4; D remains unclear. This CDR3 has 14 residues. Germline CDR1 and CDR2: SGHRS and YFSETQ. Trimming shortened V by 1 base and J by 4 bases, and 8 bases separated the two germline ends. CDR3 in amino acids: CASSLTDGNEKLFF. The CDR3 nucleotides read TGCGCCAGCAGCTTGACGGATGGTAATGAAAAACTGTTTTTT.

V is TRBV29-1 and J is TRBJ1-1, with TRBD1 as a possible D gene (5 bases). The germline V gene encodes CDR1 SQVTM and CDR2 ANQGSEA. The CDR3 is 12 amino acids. V was clipped by 5 bases and J by 1 base, with 8 bases between them. The CDR3 reads CSVLQGNTEAFF. For the CDR3, the DNA is TGCAGCGTTCTTCAGGGGAACACTGAAGCTTTCTTT.

The V gene is TRBV19, the J gene TRBJ2-4, with 7 bases identical to TRBD2. This CDR3 region has 18 residues. Germline V lookup: CDR1 LNHDA, CDR2 SQIVND (reference sequence). Trimming took 3 bases from V and 2 from J; bases not matched to a gene: 13. CDR3 amino acids: CASSMALGGRRPKNIQYF. The CDR3 DNA is TGTGCCAGTAGTATGGCATTGGGCGGGAGACGCCCCAAAAACATTCAGTACTTC.

The gene calls are TRBV10-3 and TRBJ1-1; 11 bases fit TRBD1. Germline V gene lookup returns CDR1 ENHRY and CDR2 SYGVKD. J gave up 5 bases and V 6 bases, and 5 bases lay outside the gene matches. This CDR3 contains 14 residues. CDR3 region: CAIRTGTGGTEAFF. For the CDR3, the DNA is TGTGCCATCAGGACCGGGACAGGGGGGACTGAAGCTTTCTTT.

The chain recombines TRBV7-9 with TRBJ2-1; 9 bases match TRBD2. V gave up 5 bases and J gave up 7 bases; unmatched junction bases: 12. The CDR3 spans 16 residues. The V gene's germline CDR1 is SEHNR and CDR2 FQNEAQ (reference sequence). CDR3 DNA: TGTGCCAGCAGCCAACTTAGCGGGAGCGGGTTGAATGAGCAGTTCTTC. It specifies CASSQLSGSGLNEQFF. The entire variable domain, with the rest obtained from reference TRBV7-9 and TRBJ2-1, is as follows: DTGVSQNPRHKITKRGQNVTFRCDPISEHNRLYWYRQTLGQGPEFLTYFQNEAQLEKSRLLSDRFSAERPKGSFSTLEIQRTEQGDSAMYLCASSQLSGSGLNEQFFGPGTRLTVL.

The rearrangement uses TRBV6-5 and TRBJ2-3, with D perhaps given as TRBD1 or TRBD2 (5 bases each). This CDR3 has 15 residues. Per the germline V gene, CDR1 is MNHEY and CDR2 is SVGAGI. Trimming stripped 0 bases from V and 0 bases from J, with 7 bases between. In nucleotides, the CDR3 is TGTGCCAGCAGTTACTCGGGGGACAGCACAGATACGCAGTATTTT. It encodes CASSYSGDSTDTQYF.

DNA of the CDR3: TGTGCCTGGAGTTTGGCGGGGGGGTACAATGAGCAGTTCTTC. As protein: CAWSLAGGYNEQFF. The chain employs TRBV30 and TRBJ2-1; 9 bases line up with TRBD2. With V trimmed by 2 bases and J by 4 bases, 3 bases remained unmatched. This CDR3 is 14 amino acids long. Germline CDR1 is GTSNPN and CDR2 is SVGIG (reference sequence).

This clone showed up just once. The rearrangement uses TRBV6-1 and TRBJ1-5; D not certain. Trimming stripped 0 bases from V and 3 bases from J, with 15 bases between. This CDR3 spans 17 amino acids. Germline-derived CDR1 and CDR2 are MNHNS and SASEGT. Here the CDR3 reads CASSEALGQSTNQPQHF. DNA of the CDR3: TGTGCCAGCAGTGAAGCGCTCGGGCAGTCCACCAATCAGCCCCAGCATTTT.

The chain joins TRBV2 to TRBJ1-5; the match to TRBD1 covers 8 bases. V dropped 6 bases and J dropped 0; count of bases not matched to a gene: 1. The germline CDR1 and CDR2 sequences are SNHLY and FYNNEI. The CDR3 is 14 amino acids. For the CDR3, the DNA is TGTGCCAGCAGCGACAGGGGTAGCAATCAGCCCCAGCATTTT. Translation: CASSDRGSNQPQHF.

The rearrangement links TRBV3-1 (or the pseudogene TRBV3-2) to TRBJ1-4, with no clear D. Trimming cost V 1 base and J 7 bases, with 13 bases left between them. Germline V lookup: CDR1 LGHDT, CDR2 YNNKEL (reference sequence). The CDR3 is made up of 15 amino acids. Here the CDR3 reads CASSQGLWISEKLFF. The CDR3 coding sequence is TGTGCCAGCAGCCAAGGGCTGTGGATCAGTGAAAAACTGTTTTTT.

In its sample, this clone was seen once. The chain recombines TRBV5-1 with TRBJ1-5, with 8 bases identical to TRBD1. The CDR3 spans 14 residues. The ends lost 4 bases at V and 6 bases at J; junction bases unmatched: 6. Germline-derived CDR1 and CDR2 are SGHRS and YFSETQ. In DNA, the CDR3 is TGCGCCAGCAGCCTCCGGACAGGGAGTCAGCCCCAGCATTTT. As protein: CASSLRTGSQPQHF.

The chain links TRBV6-1 to TRBJ2-7; 7 nucleotides line up with TRBD1. This CDR3 has 13 amino acids. V lost 3 bases and J lost 3; bases outside the gene matches: 2. Per germline, CDR1 MNHNS and CDR2 SASEGT. This CDR3 reads CASSEHRGYEQYF. The CDR3, as DNA: TGTGCCAGCAGTGAGCACAGGGGCTACGAGCAGTACTTC.

The sample holds one count of this clone. J is TRBJ1-1 and V is TRBV30; D gene ambiguous. The germline V and J ends were trimmed by 4 bases and 0 bases, with 9 bases remaining between them. CDR1 and CDR2 (germline): GTSNPN, SVGIG (reference sequence). The CDR3 extends over 13 amino acids. CDR3 loop: CAWKNQLNTEAFF. The CDR3, as DNA: TGTGCCTGGAAGAACCAATTGAACACTGAAGCTTTCTTT.

The sample holds one count of this clone. The genes are TRBV6-5 and TRBJ2-3; perhaps TRBD2 as D (6 bases). Trimming shortened V by 7 bases and J by 2 bases, and 16 bases separated the two germline ends. The CDR3 covers 15 residues. CDR1 and CDR2 (germline): MNHEY, SVGAGI. CDR3 nucleotides: TGTGCCAGCATGGGTACAAAGGGACTCACAGATACGCAGTATTTT. It yields the protein CASMGTKGLTDTQYF.

The V and J genes are TRBV5-1 and TRBJ2-3; perhaps TRBD2 as D (6 bases). The CDR3 covers 15 residues. From germline, CDR1 is SGHRS and CDR2 YFSETQ. V shed 7 bases and J shed 4 bases, with 19 bases lying between them. The CDR3 DNA reads as TGCGCCAGCGGCAGGAGGGAGAGTGTGTCAGATACGCAGTATTTT. This codes for CASGRRESVSDTQYF.

This clone was seen just once. The gene calls are TRBV27 and TRBJ1-2; 8 nucleotides match TRBD1. This CDR3 contains 15 residues. The germline V gene has CDR1 MNHEY and CDR2 SMNVEV (reference sequence). V lost 0 bases and J lost 4; bases outside the gene matches: 4. The CDR3 is CASSLSGQAPYGYTF. Here the CDR3 DNA reads TGTGCCAGCAGTTTATCGGGACAGGCGCCCTATGGCTACACCTTC.

The chain recombines TRBV28 with TRBJ1-5; tentatively, D is TRBD1 (6 bases). Looked up from germline, CDR1 is MDHEN and CDR2 is SYDVKM. V was pared by 3 bases and J by 6 bases, with 18 bases between. The CDR3 runs to 16 residues. The CDR3 DNA reads as TGTGCCAGCAGTTTTCGCGGCTGGGGGGGCACTCAGCCCCAGCATTTT. Protein: CASSFRGWGGTQPQHF.

This sequence joins TRBV4-1 and TRBJ1-6, with a tentative D call TRBD1 (5 bases). The CDR3 spans 14 residues. V was shortened by 0 bases and J by 9 bases, with 9 bases between the two germline ends. CDR1 and CDR2 from the germline V gene are MGHRA and YSYEKL. As DNA, the CDR3 is TGCGCCAGCAGCCAAGATCCGGGGACTTCACCCCTCCACTTT. It codes for CASSQDPGTSPLHF.

The chain employs TRBV19 and TRBJ2-1; TRBD2 agrees at 10 bases. Germline CDR1 reads LNHDA; CDR2 reads SQIVND (reference sequence). The CDR3 extends over 14 amino acids. J was trimmed by 8 bases and V by 4 bases; bases with no gene match: 5. In DNA form, the CDR3 reads TGTGCCAGTAGTAGAATAGCGGGGGGCGATGAGCAGTTCTTC. Its protein is CASSRIAGGDEQFF.

J is TRBJ2-5 and V is TRBV24-1; D not resolved. This CDR3 region has 13 residues. The germline CDR1 and CDR2 sequences are KGHDR and SFDVKD. V was trimmed by 1 base and J by 4 bases, leaving 6 bases between them. CDR3 sequence: CATSDFRRETQYF. CDR3 coding DNA: TGTGCCACCAGTGATTTTCGGAGAGAGACCCAGTACTTC.

The chain links TRBV6-5 to TRBJ1-4, with D hard to call. Trimming removed 3 bases from V and 7 bases from J, with 18 bases in between. The CDR3 covers 16 residues. Germline CDR1 reads MNHEY; CDR2 reads SVGAGI. This CDR3 is CASSYVGGRLSEKLFF. For the CDR3, the DNA is TGTGCCAGCAGTTATGTGGGTGGGAGGTTGAGTGAAAAACTGTTTTTT.

This chain joins TRBV7-8 and TRBJ2-5, with 9 positions matching TRBD2. Germline V gene sequence: CDR1 SGHVS, CDR2 FQNEAQ. Trimming cost V 5 bases and J 4 bases; bases outside gene matches: 11. The CDR3 runs to 16 residues. The CDR3 nucleotides read TGTGCCAGCAGCCCCCCCCGGCTAGCGGGGACAGAGACCCAGTACTTC. Its translation is CASSPPRLAGTETQYF.

The genes are TRBV5-4 and TRBJ2-7; 10 nucleotides agree with TRBD1. The CDR3 loop spans 13 amino acids. The V and J ends lost 4 bases and 4 bases, in that order; junction bases with no gene match: 2. Germline CDR1 is SGHNT and CDR2 is YYREEE (reference sequence). The CDR3 is CASSLDRGYEQYF. For the CDR3, the DNA is TGTGCCAGCAGCCTGGACAGGGGGTACGAGCAGTACTTC.

The genes are TRBV6-4 and TRBJ1-2, with TRBD1 matching over 7 bases. The V segment lost 1 base and the J segment 6 bases; nucleotides outside the gene matches: 8. This CDR3 has 15 amino acids. CDR1 and CDR2 (germline): MRHNA, SNTAGT. The CDR3: CASSDWMTGRDGYTF. The CDR3 DNA reads TGTGCCAGCAGTGACTGGATGACAGGGAGGGATGGCTACACCTTC.

The chain couples TRBV7-6 to TRBJ2-2; 10 nucleotides align to TRBD2. The germline CDR1 and CDR2 sequences are SGHVS and FNYEAQ. CDR3 size: 17 residues. J was trimmed by 5 bases and V by 4 bases; bases with no gene match: 10. CDR3: CASSYGAGGPGTGELFF. Written as DNA, the CDR3 is TGTGCCAGCAGCTACGGAGCGGGAGGGCCGGGGACCGGGGAGCTGTTTTTT.